This TCR beta chain was sequenced for a study of T-cell reconstitution after alpha-beta-depleted transplantation in children listed by TCRdb under 2016. Study-wide context: Using TCR repertoire profiling, the study followed T-cell immune reconstitution in a quantitative way in children after TCRalphabeta/CD19-depleted allogeneic hematopoietic cell transplantation. Study-wide conclusions, independent of this receptor: Hyperexpanded clone frequencies declined over subsequent months; after one year, T-cell counts and TCRbeta diversity were mostly attributed to newly produced T cells. The apparently early recovery of alphabetaT-cell counts about two months after transplant reportedly depended on only several hundred rapidly expanded clones that came from non-depleted graft cells. In some patients, the high TCRbeta diversity seen at day 60 was put down to recipient T cells and intrathymic progenitors that had survived conditioning.

As regards this clonotype: Its antigen is not yet known. The input lacks base qualities; no much larger clone sits a single base away.

The treatment or condition label on this specimen signifies: allogeneic hematopoietic cell transplantation with graft depleted of TCRalphabeta T cells and CD19 B cells. Transplant recipients were children who received TCRalphabeta/CD19-depleted allogeneic hematopoietic cell grafts. The library came from PCR. TCRdb names Illumina HiSeq 2500 as the instrument used. Molecular barcoding was employed in the preparation of TCR libraries, with unique molecular identifiers being used to normalize TCRbeta repertoire quantification. The public reads were quality trimmed at Q25 with fastp and then assembled into clones with MiXCR by TCRdb, keeping productive beta chains. Each record represents a unique CDR3 protein, reported with the most common genes and DNA among its rows. The sample table records under 70,000 distinct CDR3 sequences; 9.5% to 13% of these occur just once. The top ten hold 13% of the sample.

Specimen: PBMCs, collected before TCRalphabeta/CD19-depleted stem cell transplant. The clonotype was recovered from a boy younger than 18 with acute myeloid leukemia, due to receive a stem cell transplant.

The base sequence is TGTGCCAGCAGCTTTGGTCTAGCGGGGGGGAATGAGCAGTTCTTC. Translated, this is CASSFGLAGGNEQFF. The chain links TRBV13 with TRBJ2-1; a stretch of 12 junction bases matches TRBD2. Taken from cysteine to phenylalanine, the CDR3 has 15 residues. The read is trimmed to its CDR3 DNA, 45 bases read in frame from base 1. Trimming accounts for 3 bases at V and 7 bases at J, while the number of junction bases matched to no gene is 4. CDR1 and CDR2, looked up from the germline V gene (reference sequence), are PRHDT and FYEKMQ.